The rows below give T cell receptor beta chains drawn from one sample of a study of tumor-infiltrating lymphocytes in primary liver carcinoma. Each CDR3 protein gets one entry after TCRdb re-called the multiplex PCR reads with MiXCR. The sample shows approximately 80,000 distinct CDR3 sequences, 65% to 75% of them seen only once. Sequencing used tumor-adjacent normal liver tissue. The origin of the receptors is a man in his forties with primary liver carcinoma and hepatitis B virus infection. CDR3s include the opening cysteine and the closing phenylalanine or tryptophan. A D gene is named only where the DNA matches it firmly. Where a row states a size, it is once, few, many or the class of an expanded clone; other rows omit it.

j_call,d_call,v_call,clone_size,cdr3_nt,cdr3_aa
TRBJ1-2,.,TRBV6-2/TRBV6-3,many,TGTGCCAGCAGTACTCGGGACTCCTATGGCTACACCTTC,CASSTRDSYGYTF
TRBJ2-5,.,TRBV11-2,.,TGCGCCAGCAGCTTAGCGATGCTAGCCCTGGGAAAAGAAGAGACCCAGTACTTC,CASSLAMLALGKEETQYF
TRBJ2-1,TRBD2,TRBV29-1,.,TGCAGTGTCCCTGGCGGGAGTCTTGAGCAGTTCTTC,CSVPGGSLEQFF
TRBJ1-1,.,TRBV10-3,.,TGTGTCATCAATGGCACGGTGGACACTGAAGCTTTCTTT,CVINGTVDTEAFF
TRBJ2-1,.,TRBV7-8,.,TGTGACAGCAGCTCGTTAGGGGGTAGCGAGAGAACCAATGAGCAGTTCTTC,CDSSSLGGSERTNEQFF
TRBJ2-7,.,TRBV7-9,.,TGTGCCAGCAGCTTAGCATCGATCAGCTCCTACGAGCAGAACTTC,CASSLASISSYEQNF
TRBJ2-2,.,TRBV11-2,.,TGTGCCAGCACCTTAGCGACGGGTAACACTGGGGAGCCGTTTTTT,CASTLATGNTGEPFF
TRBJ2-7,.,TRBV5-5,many,TGTGCCAGCAGCTTGGGTTTGGAGGGGGAGGCCTACGAGCAGTACTTC,CASSLGLEGEAYEQYF
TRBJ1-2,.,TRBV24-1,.,TGTGCCACCAGTGATTGGAACATCAACTATGGCTACACCTTC,CATSDWNINYGYTF
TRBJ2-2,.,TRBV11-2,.,TGTGCTAGCAACTTATCCCTAGTCCGGGTCACCTGGGAGCTGTTTTTT,CASNLSLVRVTWELFF
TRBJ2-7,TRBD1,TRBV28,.,TGTGCCAGAAGTAGGGGGACAGGGGGGCCATACGAGCAGTACTTC,CARSRGTGGPYEQYF
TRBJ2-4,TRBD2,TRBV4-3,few,TGCGCCAGCAGCCGGCGACTAGCGGGGGGGTCCCCTGGGGAAAACATTCAGTACTTC,CASSRRLAGGSPGENIQYF
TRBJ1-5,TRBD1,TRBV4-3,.,TGCGCCAGTAGTCAGTCCAGGGGGCAGCCCCAGCATTTT,CASSQSRGQPQHF
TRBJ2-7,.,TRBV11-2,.,TGTGTCAGCAGCCCCCGAACAAGGGGCTTCTACGAGCAGTACTTC,CVSSPRTRGFYEQYF
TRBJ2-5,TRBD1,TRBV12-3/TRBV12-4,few,TGTGCCACCAGTTTAGCAGGGACAGTGACCCAGAACTTC,CATSLAGTVTQNF
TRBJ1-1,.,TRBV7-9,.,TGTGCCAACAGCCCTAGCTCAGATGGCATTGAAGCTTTCTTT,CANSPSSDGIEAFF
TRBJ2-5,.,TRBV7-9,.,TGTGCCAGCAGCATAGCGCAAACTCCACAAGAGACCCAGTACTTC,CASSIAQTPQETQYF
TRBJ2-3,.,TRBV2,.,TGTGCCAGCAGTCACCATTTCGCGGCGGGACTCATCGATACGCAGTATTTT,CASSHHFAAGLIDTQYF
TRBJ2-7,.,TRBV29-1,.,TGCAGCGTTACCAGATCCGGCGAGCAATACTTC,CSVTRSGEQYF
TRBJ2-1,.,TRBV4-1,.,TGTGCCAGCAGCCAAGGTAGCACCGTACGGGGTGGTGAGCAGTTCTTC,CASSQGSTVRGGEQFF
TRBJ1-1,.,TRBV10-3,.,TGCGCCATCTGTGGCACAGTGGACACTGGAGCTTTCTTT,CAICGTVDTGAFF
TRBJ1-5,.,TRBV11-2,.,TGTACCAGTAGCTTAGAGATGGGGGGCAATAAGCCCCAGCATTTT,CTSSLEMGGNKPQHF
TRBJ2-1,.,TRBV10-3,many,TGTGCCATCAGTGAGAAGGCCCCCGAGCAGTTCTTC,CAISEKAPEQFF
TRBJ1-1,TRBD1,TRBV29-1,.,TGCAGAGCCATCGGACAGGGGACTGGAGCTTTCTTT,CRAIGQGTGAFF
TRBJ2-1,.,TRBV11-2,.,TGTGCTAGCAGCCCCGACTGGGGTAGTGAGCAGTTCTTC,CASSPDWGSEQFF
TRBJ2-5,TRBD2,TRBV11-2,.,TGTATCAGCAGCTCCGAATTCAGCGGGATGGGAGAGACCCAGTACTTC,CISSSEFSGMGETQYF
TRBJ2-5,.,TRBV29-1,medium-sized,TGCAGCGTTGCGGCGAGCCAAGAGACCCAGTACTTC,CSVAASQETQYF
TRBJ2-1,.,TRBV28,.,TGTGCCAGCTGTTCTTCCAGGGGGGGGGGTGAGCAGTTCTTC,CASCSSRGGGEQFF
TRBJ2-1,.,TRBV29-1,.,TGCTGCGTTGAAGTGAATGAGCAGTTCTTC,CCVEVNEQFF